What follows are 5 T cell receptor beta chains derived from one specimen sequenced in a study of cytomegalovirus exposure and HLA in healthy donors. PCR was performed using 60 Vbeta and 13 Jbeta primers. The table came from immunoSEQ multiplex PCR; TCRdb's copy has only in-frame clones and leaves some out. The data hold 85,000 to 120,000 clones, with roughly 82% observed a single time. The sequenced material came from PBMCs. The receptors derive from a middle-aged man in good health and CMV-seronegative.

This CDR3 reads CASSPRDRGYEQYF. The CDR3 DNA sequence: TGTGCCAGCAGCCCCCGGGACAGGGGGTACGAGCAGTACTTC. The chain employs TRBV9 and TRBJ2-7, with 11 bases identical to TRBD1. The CDR3 loop spans 14 amino acids. The trim removed 4 bases at V and 4 bases at J, leaving 4 bases unmatched. Germline CDR1 reads SGDLS; CDR2 reads YYNGEE.

V is TRBV4-1 and J is TRBJ1-4; 8 nucleotides line up with TRBD1. The ends lost 5 bases at V and 8 bases at J; junction bases unmatched: 16. The CDR3 sequence is 17 residues long. Germline-derived CDR1 and CDR2 are MGHRA and YSYEKL. The CDR3 DNA sequence: TGCGCCAGCAGCGAATCCGGGACAGGCCGGGTTGGGGAAAAACTGTTTTTT. Its protein is CASSESGTGRVGEKLFF.

The chain has TRBV30 and TRBJ1-5, with D perhaps matching TRBD1 (6 bases). CDR1 and CDR2 (germline): GTSNPN, SVGIG (reference sequence). V lost 1 base and J lost 7, with 14 bases in between. The CDR3 is made up of 14 amino acids. The CDR3 spells CAWSGSQGDQPQHF. CDR3 DNA: TGTGCCTGGAGTGGATCACAGGGAGACCAGCCCCAGCATTTT. Full variable domain (missing parts from reference TRBV30 and TRBJ1-5): SQTIHQWPATLVQPVGSPLSLECTVEGTSNPNLYWYRQAAGRGLQLLFYSVGIGQISSEVPQNLSASRPQDRQFILSSKKLLLSDSGFYLCAWSGSQGDQPQHFGDGTRLSIL.

This clone was seen a few times. The chain couples TRBV2 to TRBJ1-5; tentative D call: TRBD1 (5 bases). Per germline, CDR1 SNHLY and CDR2 FYNNEI. The CDR3 length is 13 residues. With 4 bases removed from V and 15 bases from J, the gap between germline ends came to 19 bases. CDR3 nucleotides: TGTGCCAGCAGTGGTCTGGGGCCAATTAATCCGCATTTT. This sequence encodes CASSGLGPINPHF.

The chain carries TRBV18 and TRBJ1-3; D is ambiguous. Germline V gene lookup returns CDR1 KGHSH and CDR2 LQKENI. Trimming stripped 1 base from V and 0 bases from J, with 10 bases between. This CDR3 region has 16 residues. The CDR3 DNA reads as TGTGCCAGCTCACCACAGCAGGACTACTCTGGAAACACCATATATTTT. Translated, it gives CASSPQQDYSGNTIYF. The variable domain in full, completed from reference TRBV18 and TRBJ1-3, reads NAGVMQNPRHLVRRRGQEARLRCSPMKGHSHVYWYRQLPEEGLKFMVYLQKENIIDESGMPKERFSAEFPKEGPSILRIQQVVRGDSAAYFCASSPQQDYSGNTIYFGEGSWLTVV.